A few counts support the clone carrying this TCR beta chain. The data stem from a study of glioma-infiltrating T cells. V was cut by 3 bases and J by 7 bases, with 13 bases left in between. This CDR3 has 14 amino acids. Germline V gene lookup returns CDR1 MDHEN and CDR2 SYDVKM. Amplification of TCR alpha and beta CDR3 regions from RNA used iRepertoire nested multiplex PCR. TCRdb called the multiplex PCR reads again in MiXCR, with one record for every CDR3 protein. The data contain more than 300,000 distinct CDR3 sequences, roughly 41% of them singletons. This TCR came from a human donor with low-grade glioma or glioblastoma, undergoing nonglioma brain surgery, or in good health (not recorded which). The sample was glioma tissue, nonneoplastic brain tissue, or PBMCs (not recorded which). This chain links TRBV28 with TRBJ2-1, with D unclear. CDR3 in DNA: TGTGCCAGCAGTTTCGCCGTCGAGGTAAATGAGCAGTTCTTC. Protein sequence: CASSFAVEVNEQFF.